The next 8 T cell receptor beta chains were all read from a single sample in a study of shared clonotypes between healthy human individuals (dated by TCRdb to 2020 to 2022). Libraries were built with the immunoSEQ multiplex PCR assay. Held by TCRdb, this immuneACCESS table contains in-frame sequences only and omits some clones. Under half of the omission traces to an unresolved V gene where checked; the cause of the rest is unknown. The sample contains 950,000 to 1,300,000 clones, about 74% of them found a single time. The ten largest make up approximately 1.5% of the sample. The sample consisted of memory CD4+ T cells sorted from blood. The cell subset or site label here, explained by the study, means: CD45RA-negative fraction. The receptors were gathered from a man younger than 35 in good health.

A remark on this clone: The same CDR3 arises from other DNA sequences in this sample as well. The DNA for the CDR3 is TGTGCCAGCAGTTTGCTTAAAGAGACCCAGTACTTC. Translating it yields CASSLLKETQYF. This chain uses TRBV28 with TRBJ2-5; no definite D call. Trimming took off 3 bases at V and 3 bases at J, with 5 bases between the two ends. Germline V gene lookup returns CDR1 MDHEN and CDR2 SYDVKM. CDR3 length: 12 residues.

Worth noting for this clone: This same CDR3 is encoded by further DNA sequences in the sample. The chain is built from TRBV30 and TRBJ2-3; 12 nucleotides match TRBD2. V shed 7 bases, J shed 3 bases, and the junction held 2 bases outside the gene matches. Germline V gene sequence: CDR1 GTSNPN, CDR2 SVGIG (reference sequence). The CDR3 is made up of 13 amino acids. DNA for the CDR3: TGTGCCTATCTAGCGGGAGGGACAGATACGCAGTATTTT. It specifies CAYLAGGTDTQYF.

The chain links TRBV27 to TRBJ2-3; 14 nucleotides align to TRBD2. CDR1 and CDR2 from the germline V gene are MNHEY and SMNVEV (reference sequence). CDR3 length: 19 amino acids. After removal of 5 bases from V and 3 bases from J, the junction contained 13 bases not matched to a gene. CDR3 bases: TGTGCCAGCAGTAACTCCGGGACTAGCGGGAGTGAAGGAACAGATACGCAGTATTTT. Amino acids: CASSNSGTSGSEGTDTQYF.

CDR3 amino acids: CASSSLSPASPFGDIQYF. The CDR3 region has the DNA TGTGCCAGCAGCTCCCTGTCCCCGGCGTCCCCCTTCGGCGACATTCAGTACTTC. The gene calls are TRBV7-9 and TRBJ2-4, with D unclear. CDR1 and CDR2 (germline): SEHNR, FQNEAQ (reference sequence). This CDR3 is built from 18 residues. The V gene lost 4 bases and the J gene lost 8 bases, with 27 bases spanning the gap.

Comments on this clone: Just one base apart from a much larger clone, this may be a read error. The gene calls are TRBV30 and TRBJ1-4; TRBD1 matches at 7 bases. CDR3 length equals 15 residues. With V trimmed by 2 bases and J by 7 bases, 10 bases remained unmatched. Germline loops: CDR1 GTSNPN, CDR2 SVGIG (reference sequence). As DNA, the CDR3 is TGTGCCTGGAGTCAAGGGATAGGGGGCCCTGAAAAACTGTTTTTT. This gives the protein CAWSQGIGGPEKLFF.

This clone was seen once. The chain couples TRBV11-2 to TRBJ1-2; a weak D match, TRBD1 (5 bases). Germline loops: CDR1 SGHAT, CDR2 FQNNGV. CDR3 size: 14 residues. Trimming took off 5 bases at V and 8 bases at J, with 18 bases between the two ends. The CDR3 reads CASSPTVVKLGYTF. In DNA form, the CDR3 reads TGTGCCAGCAGCCCGACAGTAGTAAAACTCGGCTACACCTTC. Variable domain in full (rest from reference TRBV11-2 and TRBJ1-2): EAGVAQSPRYKIIEKRQSVAFWCNPISGHATLYWYQQILGQGPKLLIQFQNNGVVDDSQLPKDRFSAERLKGVDSTLKIQPAKLEDSAVYLCASSPTVVKLGYTFGSGTRLTVV.

The gene calls are TRBV19 and TRBJ2-1, with 7 bases fitting TRBD2. Germline V gene data show CDR1 as LNHDA and CDR2 as SQIVND (reference sequence). J gave up 6 bases and V 0 bases, and 23 bases lay outside the gene matches. The length of the CDR3 is 21 residues. Written as DNA, the CDR3 is TGTGCCAGTAGTATAGATTCCTGGCGGGGGACCGCCGTATTAAGACGCAATGAGCAGTTCTTC. Translating gives CASSIDSWRGTAVLRRNEQFF. Looking up the rest from reference TRBV19 and TRBJ2-1 gives the full variable domain: DGGITQSPKYLFRKEGQNVTLSCEQNLNHDAMYWYRQDPGQGLRLIYYSQIVNDFQKGDIAEGYSVSREKKESFPLTVTSAQKNPTAFYLCASSIDSWRGTAVLRRNEQFFGPGTRLTVL.

The chain uses TRBV19 and TRBJ2-1, with 11 bases aligning to TRBD1. Losses at the gene ends were 7 bases for V and 7 bases for J; bases not matched to a gene: 6. This CDR3 is 14 amino acids long. The germline V gene has CDR1 LNHDA and CDR2 SQIVND (reference sequence). The CDR3 loop reads CASNNRDRGNEQFF. CDR3 nucleotide sequence: TGTGCCAGTAATAACCGGGACAGGGGGAATGAGCAGTTCTTC.